This record looks at one T cell receptor beta chain sequence and its context. Its target is not known. This CDR3 has 15 residues. Trimming cost V 3 bases and J 3 bases; bases outside gene matches: 5. Germline loops: CDR1 MNHEY, CDR2 SVGEGT. The sample originates from a study of response to subunit inactivated influenza vaccine. MiXCR, run by TCRdb on the RT-PCR reads, gives a single entry per CDR3 protein. Here the sample spans hundreds of thousands of distinct CDR3 sequences, 20% to 25% being singletons. Study results and caveats: After each seasonal influenza vaccination, few new T cells are recruited, the authors suggested.

V usage is TRBV6-2 or TRBV6-3 and J usage is TRBJ2-1, with 7 bases matching TRBD1. This clonotype was obtained from a man aged 50-75 years who received an inactivated influenza vaccine. Sequenced material: PBMCs from blood, taken 21 months after vaccination. CDR3 DNA sequence: TGTGCCAGCAGTTATGGGGACAGCTACTACAATGAGCAGTTCTTC. It encodes CASSYGDSYYNEQFF.